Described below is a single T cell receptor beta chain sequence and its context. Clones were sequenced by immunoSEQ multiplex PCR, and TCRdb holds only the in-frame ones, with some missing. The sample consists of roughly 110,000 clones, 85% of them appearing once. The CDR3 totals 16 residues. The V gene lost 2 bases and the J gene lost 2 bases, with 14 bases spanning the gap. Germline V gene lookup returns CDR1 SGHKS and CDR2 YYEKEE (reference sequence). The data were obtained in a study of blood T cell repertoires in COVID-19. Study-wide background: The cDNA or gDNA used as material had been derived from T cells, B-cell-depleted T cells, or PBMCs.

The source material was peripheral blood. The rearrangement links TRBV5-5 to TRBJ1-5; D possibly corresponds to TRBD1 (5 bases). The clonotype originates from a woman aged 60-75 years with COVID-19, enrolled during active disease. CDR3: CASSLLGGAGNQPQHF. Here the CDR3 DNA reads TGTGCCAGCAGCTTATTGGGCGGGGCAGGCAATCAGCCCCAGCATTTT.